Following are 7 T cell receptor beta chains from one sample sequenced in a study of cytomegalovirus exposure and HLA in healthy donors. 60 Vbeta and 13 Jbeta primers were used in PCR. Measured with immunoSEQ multiplex PCR; TCRdb has only the in-frame clones, and not every one. The sample consists of about 160,000 clones, around 80% of them appearing once. The sequenced material came from PBMCs. These receptors originate from a man aged 45-65 years in good health and CMV-seropositive.

This chain connects TRBV10-1 to TRBJ1-4; a possible D gene is TRBD1 (5 bases). Deletions cut 3 bases from V and 4 bases from J, with 15 bases between. From germline, CDR1 is WNHNN and CDR2 SYGVQD (reference sequence). CDR3 length: 16 residues. This CDR3 reads CASSEAMPGLNEKLFF. The CDR3, as DNA: TGCGCCAGCAGTGAAGCTATGCCAGGGCTTAATGAAAAACTGTTTTTT.

The chain employs TRBV15 and TRBJ2-4, with unresolved D. V was cut by 0 bases and J by 7 bases, with 10 bases left in between. Germline values: CDR1 LNHNV, CDR2 YYDKDF (reference sequence). CDR3 length: 14 residues. CDR3 amino acids: CATSRDQAENIQYF. The CDR3 DNA is TGTGCCACCAGCAGAGACCAGGCAGAGAACATTCAGTACTTC.

The gene calls are TRBV29-1 and TRBJ1-2; 11 nucleotides match TRBD1. In germline, CDR1 is SQVTM, CDR2 ANQGSEA. V was clipped by 4 bases and J by 8 bases; unmatched bases: 6. The CDR3 length is 13 residues. In DNA, the CDR3 is TGCAGCGTTGCGGGACAGGGGGTTTTCGGCTACACCTTC. It encodes CSVAGQGVFGYTF.

The rearrangement joins TRBV28 to TRBJ2-3; TRBD2 agrees at 11 bases. This CDR3 spans 18 amino acids. Losses at the gene ends were 6 bases for V and 4 bases for J; bases not matched to a gene: 15. Germline CDR1 and CDR2: MDHEN and SYDVKM. CDR3 amino acids: CASSPVVAGGRVADTQYF. CDR3 sequence (DNA): TGTGCCAGCAGCCCCGTGGTAGCGGGGGGGCGGGTAGCAGATACGCAGTATTTT.

This chain uses TRBV29-1 with TRBJ1-1; D perhaps matches TRBD1 (5 bases). Between the trimmed V and J ends, which lost 4 bases and 5 bases, there was a span of 14 bases. Looked up from germline, CDR1 is SQVTM and CDR2 is ANQGSEA. CDR3 size: 13 residues. As DNA, the CDR3 is TGCAGCGTTGCGTCCAGGGCCGGGACTGAAGCTTTCTTT. Its translation is CSVASRAGTEAFF.

This chain links TRBV28 with TRBJ1-5; 8 bases agree with TRBD1. After removal of 5 bases from V and 2 bases from J, the junction contained 5 bases not matched to a gene. The CDR3 loop spans 15 amino acids. The germline V gene has CDR1 MDHEN and CDR2 SYDVKM. CDR3 sequence: CASSPGGAGNQPQHF. CDR3 nucleotides: TGTGCCAGCAGTCCAGGGGGCGCGGGCAATCAGCCCCAGCATTTT.

V and J are TRBV7-3 and TRBJ2-1, with 8 bases fitting TRBD2. The CDR3 runs 16 residues. CDR1 and CDR2 from the germline V gene are SGHTA and FQGTGA. With V trimmed by 6 bases and J by 4 bases, 11 bases remained unmatched. The CDR3 bases are TGTGCCAGCAGTTCCAAAGCGGGAGTAGGTTACAATGAGCAGTTCTTC. This translates into CASSSKAGVGYNEQFF. Using reference TRBV7-3 and TRBJ2-1 for the parts outside the CDR3, the full variable domain is GAGVSQTPSNKVTEKGKYVELRCDPISGHTALYWYRQSLGQGPEFLIYFQGTGAADDSGLPNDRFFAVRPEGSVSTLKIQRTERGDSAVYLCASSSKAGVGYNEQFFGPGTRLTVL.